This T cell receptor (beta chain) emerged from a study of cytomegalovirus exposure and HLA in healthy donors (dated by TCRdb to about 2017). About the investigation overall: According to a later analysis, one platform produced both the roughly 130 validation repertoires and the roughly 640 repertoires of the first cohort. The aim of the study was to test whether cataloging public T cell receptors could identify signatures of past pathogen exposure. Along with the 666-subject first cohort, a separate validation cohort of about 110 different subjects was used. To predict cytomegalovirus infection status, the study brought together high-throughput TCR immunosequencing, statistical association of individual TCRs with disease status, and machine learning.

Turning to this clone: Its antigen is currently not known. The record has no base qualities; no much larger clone is one base away.

Points the paper makes about the study in general: Cytomegalovirus status was reported to be diagnosed by the classifier with high specificity and sensitivity in both the original and validation cohorts. In a later analysis, TCRs clustered in the first cohort were found to also tend to co-occur in the roughly 130 validation repertoires, with 85% to 95% of cluster scores above 0. It was suggested by the authors that the approach could potentially be generalized to other disease states and immunological phenotypes. In vitro tests confirmed that three of the cytomegalovirus-associated TCR beta chains recognize cytomegalovirus antigens. A total of 150 or so TCR beta chains were listed by the study as associated with cytomegalovirus. Most TCR sequences were observed very rarely across donors, whereas some public TCRs were present in many individuals. A later analysis lacked HLA typing for the validation cohort, so it scored co-occurrence in that cohort across all 120 or so repertoires.

Separate from the roughly 660-subject first cohort, the validation cohort of about 110 subjects was the group to which the donors belonged. Measured from the cysteine to the phenylalanine, the CDR3 is 15 residues long. This entry keeps only the CDR3 DNA: 45 bases, framed from base 1. V gives up 6 bases and J gives up 1 base, and the segment between their germline ends measures 16 bases. The germline V gene yields SGHRS for CDR1 and YFSETQ for CDR2. The library relied on the immunoSEQ multiplex PCR assay. As for the original processing: To diagnose cytomegalovirus status from the catalog of TCR beta chain sequences, a statistical classification framework was built. In TCRdb, the immuneACCESS table is reduced to in-frame sequences with V and J assigned. These tables do not hold every clone; where another copy was compared, an unresolved V gene accounts for under half, and the others remain unexplained. V, J and clone size reflect that table, while D and trimming were determined from the DNA. Counted in this sample were roughly 190,000 clones; approximately 85% of them appeared once. The top ten clones comprise about 1.5% of the sample.

The source of this sequence is a woman under 30 in good health and CMV-seronegative. Material for sequencing was PBMCs. This receptor chain uses TRBV5-1 and TRBJ1-1; a tentative D match to TRBD1 spans 5 bases. The nucleotide sequence reads TGCGCCAGCACGTCCCAACGCACAGGGAACACTGAAGCTTTCTTT. Protein translation: CASTSQRTGNTEAFF.